This T cell receptor (beta chain) was recorded in a study of blood T cell repertoires in COVID-19. J gave up 5 bases and V 0 bases, and 7 bases lay outside the gene matches. This CDR3 has 16 amino acids. Germline CDR1 and CDR2: MNHEY and SVGAGI. Authors' processing steps: Estimated nucleated cell counts came from reference gene primer amplification. Only in-frame clones appear in the TCRdb table, and some are missing; sequencing was by immunoSEQ multiplex PCR. That table gives V, J and clone size, and the DNA gave D and trimming. The sample records 40,000 or so clones, 65% to 90% being singletons. The sequencing input was peripheral blood. This chain joins TRBV6-5 and TRBJ2-5, with TRBD2 matching 9 bases. The clonotype comes from a human donor in a cohort sampled during active COVID-19. The CDR3 is CASSYSLGLAGETQYF. CDR3 bases: TGTGCCAGCAGTTACTCGTTGGGACTAGCTGGCGAGACCCAGTACTTC.